This entry is about one T cell receptor (beta chain). Its antigen is unidentified. V dropped 2 bases and J dropped 7 bases, with 10 bases sitting between them. The germline V gene encodes CDR1 SGDLS and CDR2 YYNGEE. The length of the CDR3 is 14 residues. The time point denotes: week 11, during vaccination. Vaccination used 300 ug of mutant IDH1 20-mer peptide per dose, with topical imiquimod. Sequenced by immunoSEQ multiplex PCR; TCRdb stores in-frame clones only, minus some. The repertoire has 55,000 or so clones, about 91% of them found once; the top ten carry more than 2%. The record originates from a study of a mutant IDH1 vaccine in newly diagnosed glioma. Across the study: Vaccination followed radiotherapy alone by 4-6 weeks, or accompanied temozolomide cycles. Patients had received radiotherapy, temozolomide, or both previously, most receiving both.

The clonotype comes from a man in his fifties with glioma. The sequenced sample was PBMCs, obtained from a glioma patient whose treatment included an IDH1 peptide vaccine. The chain employs TRBV9 and TRBJ1-6; D perhaps matches TRBD1 (5 bases). The CDR3 is CASSVGEVNSPLHF. The CDR3, as DNA: TGTGCCAGCAGCGTGGGGGAGGTCAATTCACCCCTCCACTTT. The entire variable domain, with the rest obtained from reference TRBV9 and TRBJ1-6, is as follows: DSGVTQTPKHLITATGQRVTLRCSPRSGDLSVYWYQQSLDQGLQFLIQYYNGEERAKGNILERFSAQQFPDLHSELNLSSLELGDSALYFCASSVGEVNSPLHFGNGTRLTVT.